This record covers a single T cell receptor beta chain. What it binds is unknown. The data are from a study of response to subunit inactivated influenza vaccine. General study results and limits: The authors offered the suggestion that each seasonal influenza vaccination recruits few new T cells.

From the RT-PCR reads, TCRdb called clonotypes with MiXCR, one entry per CDR3 protein. The profile shows about 310,000 distinct CDR3 sequences, 20% to 25% of them singletons. The input for sequencing was PBMCs from blood, taken 21 months after vaccination. The clonotype originates from a man aged 45-69 years who received an inactivated influenza vaccine.

The CDR3 loop reads CASSIGREYEQFF. The DNA for the CDR3 is TGTGCCAGTAGTATAGGCAGGGAATATGAGCAGTTCTTC. The gene calls are TRBV19 and TRBJ2-1; maybe TRBD1 (5 bases). The CDR3 is 13 amino acids. Germline CDR1 and CDR2: LNHDA and SQIVND (reference sequence). V was pared by 1 base and J by 8 bases, with 9 bases between.